This TCR beta chain was sequenced during a study of breast tumors, draining lymph nodes, adjacent tissues. Trimming removed 4 bases from V and 5 bases from J, with 8 bases in between. This CDR3 contains 13 residues. The V gene's germline CDR1 is MNHNS and CDR2 SASEGT. Study-level findings and limits: The data were judged consistent with most tumor T cells coming from lymph node and expanding in tumor. Compared with lymph nodes, tumors were less diverse; compared with nontumor tissue, more.

There are many counts of this clonotype. The target antigen is unknown. One entry per CDR3 protein, called by TCRdb with MiXCR from the multiplex PCR reads. The sample lists 83,000 or so distinct CDR3 sequences; under 25% were seen once. Breast cancer patients provided tissue from their axillary draining lymph nodes. The sequenced material came from axillary lymph node tissue. This TCR was recovered from a female donor with breast cancer. Some clones in this sample may be carry-over from other donors' samples. The chain employs TRBV6-1 and TRBJ1-4; no clear D gene. The CDR3, as DNA: TGTGCCAGCAGTGTCCGCAACAATGAAAAACTGTTTTTT. This translates into CASSVRNNEKLFF.